The source of this TCR beta chain is a study of tumor-infiltrating lymphocytes in localized non-small cell lung cancer. Study-level background: Several tumor histologies, both smoking statuses, and some post-neoadjuvant chemotherapy samples were included. From each patient, both tumor and uninvolved lung, non-adjacent to tumor, were sampled. Study conclusions and caveats: T-cell fraction did not differ between immunotypes IM1 and IM2.

As for this clone: Antigen: not known.

Repertoires were generated with immunoSEQ multiplex PCR, while TCRdb's copy carries only in-frame clones and drops some. The sample comprises around 7,000 clones, more than 55% of which are singletons, and less than 15% rests with the top ten. Germline V lookup: CDR1 SGDLS, CDR2 YYNGEE. CDR3 length: 15 residues. V shed 3 bases and J 4 bases; nucleotides not matched to a gene: 6. The TCR originated in a human donor with non-small cell lung cancer. The sample taken for sequencing was uninvolved lung tissue not adjacent to the tumor. This sequence joins TRBV9 and TRBJ2-3; TRBD2 agrees at 9 bases. The CDR3 is CASSAGLARADTQYF. CDR3 sequence (DNA): TGTGCCAGCAGCGCCGGACTAGCGCGCGCAGATACGCAGTATTTT.